The 6 T cell receptor beta chains reported below all come from one sample, sequenced in a study of shared clonotypes between healthy human individuals (TCRdb year 2020). Libraries were built with the immunoSEQ multiplex PCR assay. Sourced from immuneACCESS, this table was stored by TCRdb with only in-frame sequences that have V and J called. A share of the clones is absent; for the studies checked, an unresolved V gene accounts for under half, and the remainder has no known explanation. The sample table holds about 2,200,000 clones, of which about 92% were seen once. The biggest ten clones account for 1.5% to 2% of the sample. CD8 naive samples were obtained by positive selection for CCR7 among CD45RO-negative cells, yielding a CD45RA+CCR7+ population from which TemRA cells were excluded. The sequencing input was naive CD8+ T cells from PBMCs. The sample's cell subset or site label is to be understood as: CD45RA+CCR7+. These receptors were taken from a man aged 18 to 29 in good health. Some clones in this sample may be carry-over from other donors' samples.

The chain employs TRBV4-2 and TRBJ1-1; 10 bases are a match to TRBD1. The germline V gene has CDR1 LGHNA and CDR2 YNFKEQ. J gave up 1 base and V 0 bases, and 8 bases lay outside the gene matches. This CDR3 region has 18 residues. The CDR3 loop reads CASSQDPLGQGTNTEAFF. CDR3 nucleotide sequence: TGTGCCAGCAGCCAAGATCCTTTGGGACAGGGGACGAACACTGAAGCTTTCTTT.

J is TRBJ1-1 and V is TRBV30; 9 bases fit TRBD1. CDR3 length equals 13 residues. Trimming took 5 bases from V and 4 from J; bases not matched to a gene: 5. Germline CDR1 and CDR2: GTSNPN and SVGIG (reference sequence). CDR3 in amino acids: CAWEPGQGTEAFF. The CDR3 bases are TGTGCCTGGGAACCGGGACAGGGCACTGAAGCTTTCTTT. The variable domain in full, completed from reference TRBV30 and TRBJ1-1, reads SQTIHQWPATLVQPVGSPLSLECTVEGTSNPNLYWYRQAAGRGLQLLFYSVGIGQISSEVPQNLSASRPQDRQFILSSKKLLLSDSGFYLCAWEPGQGTEAFFGQGTRLTVV.

The CDR3 loop reads CASSFLQGFYGYTF. DNA for the CDR3: TGTGCCAGCAGTTTTCTACAGGGGTTCTATGGCTACACCTTC. This sequence joins TRBV28 and TRBJ1-2; 7 bases agree with TRBD1. The CDR3 contains 14 residues. CDR1 is MDHEN and CDR2 is SYDVKM in the germline V gene. The ends lost 3 bases at V and 4 bases at J; junction bases unmatched: 5.

In its sample, this clone was seen once. The CDR3 region has the DNA TGTGCCAGCAGCAGAGAGGGGTTCGGAGCCAAAAACATTCAGTACTTC. This encodes CASSREGFGAKNIQYF. This chain links TRBV28 with TRBJ2-4; possibly TRBD1 or TRBD2 for D (5 bases each). The CDR3 consists of 16 residues. CDR1 and CDR2 from the germline V gene are MDHEN and SYDVKM. V was pared by 6 bases and J by 0 bases, with 15 bases between.

The V call is TRBV7-9, the J call TRBJ2-5; TRBD1 agrees at 9 bases. Trimming cost V 5 bases and J 2 bases; bases outside gene matches: 9. CDR1 SEHNR and CDR2 FQNEAQ come from the germline V gene (reference sequence). The CDR3 runs 16 residues. Here the CDR3 reads CASSVDRGRLQETQYF. CDR3 DNA sequence: TGTGCCAGCAGCGTCGACAGGGGGAGGCTACAAGAGACCCAGTACTTC.

The chain couples TRBV2 to TRBJ2-1; D gene uncertain. Deletions cut 7 bases from V and 5 bases from J, with 21 bases between. Germline V gene lookup returns CDR1 SNHLY and CDR2 FYNNEI. CDR3 length: 16 amino acids. This CDR3 is CASMVPGLTLNNEQFF. The CDR3 DNA sequence: TGTGCCAGCATGGTTCCCGGCCTGACTCTTAACAATGAGCAGTTCTTC.